The entry below gives a single T cell receptor beta chain sequence along with its context. In the study's own analysis: Estimation of nucleated cell counts relied on the amplification of reference gene primers. TCRdb keeps only in-frame clones here, not all; method: immunoSEQ multiplex PCR. Clone size and the V and J calls come from that table; the DNA yielded D and trimming. The profile shows about 140,000 clones, around 79% of them singletons. These data originate in a study of blood T cell repertoires in COVID-19. At the level of the study: In each case, the material was cDNA or gDNA derived from T cells, B-cell-depleted T cells, or PBMCs.

Trimming pared 7 bases from V and 4 bases from J, leaving 16 bases between. Germline V gene lookup returns CDR1 MDHEN and CDR2 SYDVKM. This CDR3 contains 14 residues. Clinical history as reported by participants underpinned cohort assignment. Either two negative PCRs, clearance, or symptom resolution qualified Cohort 3 donors as recovered. The rearrangement joins TRBV28 to TRBJ1-1; D call uncertain. This clonotype was sampled from a woman aged 50 to 60 who had recovered from COVID-19. Sequenced material: PBMCs or T cells enriched from blood (not recorded which). The CDR3 reads CASKTRTSGTEAFF. DNA for the CDR3: TGTGCCAGCAAAACCCGGACTAGCGGCACTGAAGCTTTCTTT.